This TCR beta chain was captured by sequencing in a study of beta chain features in type 1 diabetes. Overall study findings and caveats: Within each of all four CD4+ subsets, Type 1 diabetes patients had TCRB CDR3s that were moderately but significantly shorter.

Notes on this clone: Its target is not known.

V lost 0 bases to trimming and J lost 1 base, with 6 bases between them. CDR3 length: 13 residues. Per the germline V gene, CDR1 is GTSNPN and CDR2 is SVGIG (reference sequence). The authors obtained over 98% purity in all sorted populations. The whole isolated RNA underwent reverse transcription, so sequencing captured expressed TCRB transcripts. Clones were read by immunoSEQ multiplex PCR, and TCRdb kept only the in-frame ones, dropping some. The sample includes roughly 380,000 clones, 15% to 20% of them seen just once. This clonotype originated in a woman aged 18-29 years in good health. The chain joins TRBV30 to TRBJ1-1; no firm D call. Specimen: naive CD4+ T cells from blood. CDR3 sequence: CAWSVYGNTEAFF. As DNA, the CDR3 is TGTGCCTGGAGTGTATACGGGAACACTGAAGCTTTCTTT.